What follows are 14 T cell receptor beta chains derived from one specimen sequenced in a study of patients and donors after allogeneic stem cell transplantation. A single record per CDR3 protein comes from TCRdb applying MiXCR to the RT-PCR reads. This sample has 900,000 to 1,000,000 distinct CDR3 sequences, with under 20% found just once. The specimen sequenced was blood, either unsorted or a sorted T cell fraction (not recorded which). The receptors shown here come from a human donor who was either an allogeneic HSCT recipient or a stem cell or donor lymphocyte infusion donor (not recorded which). It is not recorded whose cells these are; they may come from a transplant donor.

The chain carries TRBV3-1 and TRBJ1-5; 9 bases match TRBD1. Germline V gene data show CDR1 as LGHDT and CDR2 as YNNKEL (reference sequence). This CDR3 has 14 residues. V lost 6 bases to trimming and J lost 6 bases; unmatched junction nucleotides: 6. The CDR3 spells CASSFRTGAQPQHF. CDR3 in DNA: TGTGCCAGCAGTTTCAGGACAGGGGCTCAGCCCCAGCATTTT.

This chain joins TRBV6-2 or TRBV6-3 and TRBJ2-5; TRBD2 matches at 11 bases. The V gene's germline CDR1 is MNHEY and CDR2 SVGEGT. This CDR3 has 16 amino acids. V lost 3 bases, J lost 5 bases, and 8 bases stayed unmatched. The CDR3 DNA reads as TGTGCCAGCAGTTATCAGGGACTAGCGGCACGGGAGACCCAGTACTTC. Translation: CASSYQGLAARETQYF.

The sample holds a few counts of this clonotype. V gene TRBV4-1 combines with J gene TRBJ1-5; 9 nucleotides agree with TRBD1. Per the germline V gene, CDR1 is MGHRA and CDR2 is YSYEKL. This CDR3 comprises 17 residues. The trim removed 3 bases at V and 0 bases at J, leaving 6 bases unmatched. This CDR3 reads CASSHTGTGYSNQPQHF. The CDR3 DNA reads TGCGCCAGCAGCCACACCGGGACAGGGTATAGCAATCAGCCCCAGCATTTT.

This clonotype occurred a few times. V is TRBV5-1 and J is TRBJ1-2; D is perhaps TRBD1 (5 bases). The CDR3 contains 15 residues. Germline V lookup: CDR1 SGHRS, CDR2 YFSETQ. V was shortened by 4 bases and J by 0 bases, with 13 bases between the two germline ends. The CDR3 spells CASSNAGTANYGYTF. The CDR3 nucleotides are TGCGCCAGCAGCAACGCCGGGACGGCTAACTATGGCTACACCTTC.

This clonotype was found once. The gene calls are TRBV25-1 and TRBJ2-5, with D tentatively TRBD2 (6 bases). This CDR3 is built from 15 residues. Germline CDR1 MGHDK, CDR2 SYGVNS. V lost 1 base and J 3 bases, leaving 12 bases between the germline ends. The CDR3 sequence is CASSEFRREEETQYF. CDR3 bases: TGTGCCAGCAGTGAATTTAGGAGGGAGGAAGAGACCCAGTACTTC.

J is TRBJ1-1 and V is TRBV5-1, with a tentative D call TRBD1 (6 bases). With 4 bases removed from V and 6 bases from J, the gap between germline ends came to 13 bases. Germline V CDR1 and CDR2: SGHRS, YFSETQ. CDR3 length: 13 residues. The CDR3 loop reads CASSRDRQSEAFF. The CDR3 bases are TGCGCCAGCAGCCGAGACAGGCAATCTGAAGCTTTCTTT.

The sample holds a few counts of this clonotype. The rearrangement links TRBV24-1 to TRBJ2-1; 7 bases map to TRBD1. V trimming: 3 bases; J trimming: 6 bases; junction bases outside the gene matches: 7. The V gene's germline CDR1 is KGHDR and CDR2 SFDVKD. This CDR3 region has 15 residues. The CDR3, as DNA: TGTGCCACCAGTGATGTAACACAGGGGCCCAATGAGCAGTTCTTC. Protein product: CATSDVTQGPNEQFF.

The chain employs TRBV4-2 and TRBJ2-2; D is possibly TRBD1 or TRBD2 (5 bases each). This CDR3 has 17 amino acids. Germline loops: CDR1 LGHNA, CDR2 YNFKEQ. Trimming took off 0 bases at V and 7 bases at J, with 18 bases between the two ends. The CDR3 DNA reads as TGTGCCAGCAGCCAAGATTGGGACCACGCGAGGGTCGGGGAGCTGTTTTTT. Its protein is CASSQDWDHARVGELFF.

In this sample, this clonotype turned up a few times. The chain has TRBV9 and TRBJ2-3; TRBD1 is a possible D gene (6 bases). V was pared by 4 bases and J by 4 bases, with 16 bases between. CDR1 and CDR2 from the germline V gene are SGDLS and YYNGEE. This CDR3 region has 15 residues. This chain's CDR3 is CASSQLRGGADTQYF. CDR3 nucleotide sequence: TGTGCCAGCAGCCAATTAAGAGGGGGTGCAGATACGCAGTATTTT. The complete variable domain, with remaining parts taken from reference TRBV9 and TRBJ2-3, reads DSGVTQTPKHLITATGQRVTLRCSPRSGDLSVYWYQQSLDQGLQFLIQYYNGEERAKGNILERFSAQQFPDLHSELNLSSLELGDSALYFCASSQLRGGADTQYFGPGTRLTVL.

Only a few counts were recorded for this clonotype. The rearrangement joins TRBV28 to TRBJ2-3, with D tentatively TRBD1 (5 bases). The V end lost 2 bases, the J end lost 1 base, and 22 bases lay between the germline ends. The CDR3 totals 19 residues. Germline V CDR1 and CDR2: MDHEN, SYDVKM. Here the CDR3 reads CASSLGAARQYVGTDTQYF. CDR3 coding DNA: TGTGCCAGCAGTTTAGGGGCGGCCCGACAATATGTAGGCACAGATACGCAGTATTTT.

The chain joins TRBV5-1 to TRBJ2-5, with a weak D call TRBD2 (5 bases). Per germline, CDR1 SGHRS and CDR2 YFSETQ. Trimming took 4 bases from V and 5 from J, leaving 15 bases between them. The CDR3 has 14 residues. The CDR3 DNA is TGCGCCAGCAGCCACACGAGTGGGGAGGAGACCCAGTACTTC. It codes for CASSHTSGEETQYF.

This clonotype was seen a handful of times. Germline and junction disagree at one end, which may indicate a read error. The rearrangement uses TRBV20-1 and TRBJ1-1; D unclear. The CDR3 consists of 13 residues. The germline V gene has CDR1 DFQATT and CDR2 SNEGSKA (reference sequence). The CDR3 DNA follows: TGCAGTGCTAGAGATCGGATGAAGACTGAAGCTTTCTTT. Its protein product is CSARDRMKTEAFF.

The genes are TRBV28 and TRBJ2-3; D gene unclear. The CDR3 extends over 13 amino acids. Germline CDR1 reads MDHEN; CDR2 reads SYDVKM. The ends were cut back, 6 bases at V and 1 base at J, with 8 bases in the middle. CDR3 coding DNA: TGTGCCAGCAGAAGGCCCGGCACAGATACGCAGTATTTT. Translation gives CASRRPGTDTQYF.

This chain uses TRBV20-1 with TRBJ2-3; TRBD1 might be the D (6 bases). V lost 2 bases and J 4 bases, leaving 13 bases between the germline ends. This CDR3 is built from 14 residues. Germline V gene sequence: CDR1 DFQATT, CDR2 SNEGSKA (reference sequence). DNA of the CDR3: TGCAGTGCTAGAAGGGGCAGGGGTGCAGATACGCAGTATTTT. Protein: CSARRGRGADTQYF.